The source of this T cell receptor beta chain is a study of T cells expressing NK-cell markers. Findings of the study overall: HCMV specificity of the expanded NKG2C+ T cell clones stayed unclear.

To note about this clonotype: Its antigen remains unidentified.

TCRdb re-called the 5' RACE reads; every CDR3 protein appears as one record, without DNA. This sample's clone table lists fewer than 550,000 distinct CDR3 sequences. This CDR3 is 13 amino acids long. The source is a woman aged 50 to 60 in good health. Specimen: blood T cells: a sorted CD56 or NKG2C T cell subset, CD4+ or CD8+ T cells, or bulk PBMC T cells (not recorded which). This chain links TRBV12-3 or TRBV12-4 with TRBJ1-5. CDR3 region: CASSYSSNQPQHF.